A single sample is the source of the 32 T cell receptor beta chains below, sequenced in a study of tumour-infiltrating T cells in Burkitt lymphoma. Some clones are missing from TCRdb's copy, which holds only in-frame ones; the method was immunoSEQ multiplex PCR. The data contain about 50,000 clones, around 31% of them seen just once; the ten biggest clones take up 2.9%. Material: tumor tissue. These receptors all stem from a human donor with Burkitt lymphoma.

The chain carries TRBV7-2 and TRBJ2-1; TRBD2 matches 15 bases. V lost 2 bases to trimming and J lost 10 bases; unmatched junction nucleotides: 9. The CDR3 contains 17 residues. Germline CDR1 and CDR2: SGHTA and FQGNSA. DNA of the CDR3: TGTGCCAGCAGCTTATATGGACTAGCGGGGGGGAGTTGGGAGCAGTTCTTC. Its protein is CASSLYGLAGGSWEQFF.

The V and J genes are TRBV4-3 and TRBJ2-1; tentatively, D is TRBD2 (6 bases). The CDR3 extends over 15 amino acids. V lost 0 bases and J 6 bases, leaving 12 bases between the germline ends. Germline assignment: CDR1 LGHNA and CDR2 YSLEER. The CDR3 is CASSQDGDLSNEQFF. CDR3 bases: TGCGCCAGCAGCCAAGATGGGGACTTGTCCAATGAGCAGTTCTTC.

The chain employs TRBV7-9 and TRBJ2-2, with D perhaps matching TRBD2 (7 bases). Germline-derived CDR1 and CDR2 are SEHNR and FQNEAQ (reference sequence). The CDR3 is 16 amino acids. V lost 6 bases and J 1 base, leaving 15 bases between the germline ends. The CDR3 nucleotides are TGTGCCAGCAGTTTGGGCGGGGGCCTGAACACCGGGGAGCTGTTTTTT. Its protein is CASSLGGGLNTGELFF.

This clone was picked up a small number of times. The chain has TRBV5-1 and TRBJ2-2; D is unclear. This CDR3 is built from 15 residues. Germline CDR1 and CDR2: SGHRS and YFSETQ. V lost 0 bases and J lost 8, with 14 bases in between. CDR3 sequence: CASSLVAAVPGELFF. The CDR3 nucleotides are TGCGCCAGCAGCTTGGTCGCGGCGGTGCCGGGGGAGCTGTTTTTT.

V is TRBV5-1 and J is TRBJ2-5, with D possibly TRBD2 on 5 matching bases. The V and J ends lost 1 base and 10 bases respectively, with 14 bases between them. The CDR3 consists of 13 residues. Germline CDR1 SGHRS, CDR2 YFSETQ. In nucleotides, the CDR3 is TGCGCCAGCAGCTTGAACGAGGGTTTGGTCCAGTACTTC. Protein product: CASSLNEGLVQYF.

The chain couples TRBV28 to TRBJ1-2; a weak D match, TRBD1 (6 bases). In germline, CDR1 is MDHEN, CDR2 SYDVKM. CDR3 size: 14 residues. Trimming stripped 6 bases from V and 5 bases from J, with 16 bases between. The CDR3 is CASRSSGTSYGYTF. The CDR3 DNA is TGTGCCAGCAGATCATCCGGGACATCTTATGGCTACACCTTC.

This chain connects TRBV4-1 to TRBJ2-7; D assignment may be TRBD1 or TRBD2 (5 bases each). The CDR3 has 13 amino acids. Germline V lookup: CDR1 MGHRA, CDR2 YSYEKL. V was pared by 4 bases and J by 3 bases, with 10 bases between. This CDR3 reads CASSLGRSYEQYF. In nucleotides, the CDR3 is TGCGCCAGCAGCCTGGGACGGAGCTACGAGCAGTACTTC.

The CDR3 DNA reads TGTGCCAGCACCCCAAAGAACACCGGGGAGCTGTTTTTT. It specifies CASTPKNTGELFF. This chain links TRBV2 with TRBJ2-2; D gene uncertain. The CDR3 spans 13 residues. Germline V gene sequence: CDR1 SNHLY, CDR2 FYNNEI. V was trimmed by 7 bases and J by 1 base, leaving 7 bases between them. The full variable domain, rest sourced from reference TRBV2 and TRBJ2-2, is EPEVTQTPSHQVTQMGQEVILRCVPISNHLYFYWYRQILGQKVEFLVSFYNNEISEKSEIFDDQFSVERPDGSNFTLKIRSTKLEDSAMYFCASTPKNTGELFFGEGSRLTVL.

The sample holds a few counts of this clone. This chain joins TRBV28 and TRBJ2-7, with D maybe TRBD1 (6 bases). This CDR3 contains 13 residues. Germline CDR1 is MDHEN and CDR2 is SYDVKM. Trimming took off 5 bases at V and 7 bases at J, with 15 bases between the two ends. CDR3 sequence: CASSRQAVREQYF. CDR3 nucleotides: TGTGCCAGCAGTCGACAGGCCGTACGGGAGCAGTACTTC.

The rearrangement links TRBV4-3 to TRBJ1-2, with 11 bases lining up with TRBD1. V was pared by 4 bases and J by 7 bases, with 5 bases of the junction left unmatched. CDR1 and CDR2 (germline): LGHNA, YSLEER. This CDR3 region has 14 residues. CDR3 region: CASSLTGTGGGYTF. The CDR3 DNA is TGCGCCAGCAGCCTAACCGGGACAGGGGGTGGCTACACCTTC.

The chain has TRBV27 and TRBJ1-3; 7 bases map to TRBD1. Trimming cost V 2 bases and J 2 bases; bases outside gene matches: 0. This CDR3 comprises 14 residues. Germline V gives CDR1 MNHEY, CDR2 SMNVEV (reference sequence). CDR3 loop: CASSLQGAGNTIYF. The CDR3 nucleotides are TGTGCCAGCAGTTTACAGGGGGCTGGAAACACCATATATTTT.

A few counts support this clone. The chain joins TRBV5-5 to TRBJ2-5; D tentatively fits TRBD1 or TRBD2 (5 bases each). CDR1 and CDR2 (germline): SGHKS, YYEKEE (reference sequence). Trimming shortened V by 4 bases and J by 5 bases, and 24 bases separated the two germline ends. This CDR3 region has 17 residues. CDR3 protein: CASSLAFWSSAGETQYF. CDR3 DNA: TGTGCCAGCAGCCTAGCTTTCTGGTCTTCGGCAGGGGAGACCCAGTACTTC.

This clone was recorded a few times. The chain is built from TRBV6-5 and TRBJ1-2; D is possibly TRBD1 (6 bases). Between the trimmed V and J ends, which lost 5 bases and 1 base, there was a span of 14 bases. The CDR3 totals 15 residues. CDR1 is MNHEY and CDR2 is SVGAGI in the germline V gene. The CDR3 here is CASSLTGKNNYGYTF. The CDR3 DNA follows: TGTGCCAGCAGTCTCACAGGGAAGAATAACTATGGCTACACCTTC.

This chain connects TRBV4-3 to TRBJ1-1, with D possibly matching TRBD1 (6 bases). Germline CDR1 is LGHNA and CDR2 is YSLEER. The V end lost 3 bases, the J end lost 4 bases, and 9 bases lay between the germline ends. The CDR3 length is 13 residues. CDR3 bases: TGCGCCAGCAGCCAGACAGGTCCCACTGAAGCTTTCTTT. Protein product: CASSQTGPTEAFF.

This clone came up a few times. The chain combines TRBV5-1 with TRBJ1-1; D not resolved. The length of the CDR3 is 14 residues. CDR1 and CDR2 (germline): SGHRS, YFSETQ. With 1 base removed from V and 5 bases from J, the gap between germline ends came to 12 bases. The CDR3 region is CASSLWGSGTEAFF. The CDR3 bases are TGCGCCAGCAGCTTGTGGGGATCGGGTACTGAAGCTTTCTTT.

CDR3 sequence: CASSPTETLQYF. In DNA, the CDR3 is TGTGCCAGCAGCCCTACAGAAACTCTGCAGTATTTT. The V call is TRBV6-1, the J call TRBJ2-3; D is unclear. The ends were cut back, 6 bases at V and 11 bases at J, with 15 bases in the middle. The CDR3 contains 12 residues. The germline CDR1 and CDR2 sequences are MNHNS and SASEGT.

V gene TRBV15 combines with J gene TRBJ1-1; D is uncertain. The CDR3 runs to 13 residues. Germline V CDR1 and CDR2: LNHNV, YYDKDF (reference sequence). Trimming shortened V by 0 bases and J by 5 bases, and 7 bases separated the two germline ends. The chain's CDR3 is CATSRDPGTEAFF. The CDR3 DNA follows: TGTGCCACCAGCAGAGATCCCGGGACTGAAGCTTTCTTT. Together with reference TRBV15 and TRBJ1-1, the CDR3 gives the full variable domain: DAMVIQNPRYQVTQFGKPVTLSCSQTLNHNVMYWYQQKSSQAPKLLFHYYDKDFNNEADTPDNFQSRRPNTSFCFLDIRSPGLGDTAMYLCATSRDPGTEAFFGQGTRLTVV.

This chain uses TRBV7-2 with TRBJ2-7, with unresolved D. The CDR3 is 13 residues long. Germline V CDR1 and CDR2: SGHTA, FQGNSA. Trimming shortened V by 2 bases and J by 0 bases, and 5 bases separated the two germline ends. The CDR3 bases are TGTGCCAGCAGCTTACCAGCCTCCTACGAGCAGTACTTC. Protein: CASSLPASYEQYF.

CDR3 loop: CASSYRAVTQYF. CDR3 nucleotide sequence: TGTGCCAGCAGTTATCGTGCGGTTACGCAGTATTTT. This rearrangement joins TRBV28 to TRBJ2-3, with D unresolved. CDR3 length: 12 amino acids. Trimming removed 4 bases from V and 8 bases from J, with 10 bases in between. From germline, CDR1 is MDHEN and CDR2 SYDVKM.

A note on this clone: The junction does not match germline at one end; this may be a read error. This chain joins TRBV19 and TRBJ2-2; 10 bases align to TRBD1. The CDR3 totals 14 residues. Germline CDR1 is LNHDA and CDR2 is SQIVND (reference sequence). The CDR3 DNA reads TGTGCCAGTAGTTGGGGACAGGGGACCGGTGAGCTGTTTTTT. This gives the protein CASSWGQGTGELFF.

The chain uses TRBV2 and TRBJ2-7, with D possibly matching TRBD2 (7 bases). The CDR3 sequence is 15 residues long. The germline V gene has CDR1 SNHLY and CDR2 FYNNEI. V shed 6 bases and J shed 4 bases, with 19 bases lying between them. CDR3 residues: CASSPPGGGLYEQYF. As DNA, the CDR3 is TGTGCCAGCAGCCCCCCGGGGGGCGGACTTTACGAGCAGTACTTC.

There are a few counts of this clone. This rearrangement joins TRBV27 to TRBJ2-7, with a tentative D call TRBD1 (5 bases). Trimming shortened V by 3 bases and J by 1 base, and 10 bases separated the two germline ends. The germline V gene has CDR1 MNHEY and CDR2 SMNVEV (reference sequence). This CDR3 is built from 14 residues. CDR3 DNA sequence: TGTGCCAGCAGTTTTAAGGGGCCGTCCTACGAGCAGTACTTC. Protein product: CASSFKGPSYEQYF.

There are a few counts of this clone. The chain combines TRBV5-6 with TRBJ1-1, with a possible D match to TRBD1 (5 bases). Germline CDR1 SGHDT, CDR2 YYEEEE. The CDR3 is made up of 13 amino acids. V gave up 6 bases and J gave up 1 base, with 10 bases separating them. For the CDR3, the DNA is TGTGCCAGCACCGGAGGACAGAACACTGAAGCTTTCTTT. Protein product: CASTGGQNTEAFF.

The CDR3 DNA reads TGTGCCAGCAGGTCGCCGAACACCGGGGAGCTGTTTTTT. Translated: CASRSPNTGELFF. This rearrangement joins TRBV6-5 to TRBJ2-2; D is uncertain. In germline, CDR1 is MNHEY, CDR2 SVGAGI. The CDR3 is 13 amino acids. Trimming stripped 6 bases from V and 0 bases from J, with 5 bases between.

In its sample, this clone was seen a few times. The chain recombines TRBV7-9 with TRBJ2-5; 8 bases are shared with TRBD2. Germline CDR1 is SEHNR and CDR2 is FQNEAQ (reference sequence). The CDR3 totals 14 residues. V was clipped by 4 bases and J by 5 bases; unmatched bases: 6. The CDR3 loop is CASSWAIAGETQYF. CDR3 nucleotides: TGTGCCAGCAGCTGGGCCATAGCGGGGGAGACCCAGTACTTC.

This clone was observed once. The CDR3 nucleotides read TGTGCCAGCAGCTTAGGAGGCAGGGCGGAGGGGCAGTACTTC. It translates to CASSLGGRAEGQYF. V usage is TRBV7-2 and J usage is TRBJ2-7, with TRBD2 as a possible D gene (6 bases). V shed 1 base and J shed 9 bases, with 16 bases lying between them. There are 14 residues in the CDR3. Looked up from germline, CDR1 is SGHTA and CDR2 is FQGNSA.

In its sample, this clone was seen a few times. The rearrangement joins TRBV9 to TRBJ2-5; 8 bases map to TRBD2. The V and J ends lost 1 base and 5 bases, in that order; junction bases with no gene match: 10. The CDR3 contains 16 residues. Per germline, CDR1 SGDLS and CDR2 YYNGEE. The CDR3 spells CASSVKISPGGETQYF. CDR3 coding DNA: TGTGCCAGCAGCGTAAAGATTTCCCCGGGGGGGGAGACCCAGTACTTC.

There are a few counts of this clone. This chain joins TRBV29-1 and TRBJ2-3; TRBD1 matches at 8 bases. J gave up 4 bases and V 7 bases, and 10 bases lay outside the gene matches. The CDR3 runs to 14 residues. Germline V lookup: CDR1 SQVTM, CDR2 ANQGSEA. The CDR3 is CSAKTGGRADTQYF. The CDR3 DNA reads TGCAGCGCCAAAACAGGGGGTCGGGCAGATACGCAGTATTTT.

This clone was seen only a few times. The rearrangement uses TRBV7-2 and TRBJ1-2; D gene unclear. The V gene lost 5 bases and the J gene lost 0 bases, with 7 bases spanning the gap. CDR3 size: 13 residues. Germline loops: CDR1 SGHTA, CDR2 FQGNSA. This CDR3 is CASSPDTNYGYTF. The DNA of the CDR3 is TGTGCCAGCAGCCCAGACACTAACTATGGCTACACCTTC.

The gene calls are TRBV4-1 and TRBJ2-3; 7 bases are shared with TRBD2. This CDR3 spans 16 amino acids. The V gene's germline CDR1 is MGHRA and CDR2 YSYEKL. Trimming took 4 bases from V and 1 from J; bases not matched to a gene: 8. The CDR3: CASSRGGNWGTDTQYF. For the CDR3, the DNA is TGCGCCAGCAGCCGGGGGGGTAATTGGGGCACAGATACGCAGTATTTT.

The DNA for the CDR3 is TGCGCCAGCAGCAGGGACAGGGGGCTTACCCAAGAGACCCAGTACTTC. It yields the protein CASSRDRGLTQETQYF. The V and J genes are TRBV4-1 and TRBJ2-5, with 12 nucleotides matching TRBD1. CDR3 length equals 16 residues. Germline V gene lookup returns CDR1 MGHRA and CDR2 YSYEKL. V lost 5 bases to trimming and J lost 1 base; unmatched junction nucleotides: 5.

This clone was seen a few times. J is TRBJ2-3 and V is TRBV10-3, with D maybe TRBD1 (5 bases). The CDR3 is made up of 15 amino acids. With 6 bases removed from V and 3 bases from J, the gap between germline ends came to 16 bases. Per germline, CDR1 ENHRY and CDR2 SYGVKD. The CDR3 DNA is TGTGCCATCAGAGACAGAATGGGTAGGACAGATACGCAGTATTTT. It codes for CAIRDRMGRTDTQYF.